This T cell receptor (beta chain) originates from a study of blood T cell repertoires in COVID-19. The germline V gene has CDR1 DFQATT and CDR2 SNEGSKA (reference sequence). The CDR3 spans 17 residues. V lost 3 bases to trimming and J lost 0 bases; unmatched junction nucleotides: 11. Per the original methods: Reference gene primer amplification in the assay estimated nucleated cell counts. The assay was immunoSEQ multiplex PCR, and TCRdb's table has in-frame clones only and misses some. V and J calls and clone size are copied from that table; D and trimming were computed from the DNA. The table includes 250,000 to 300,000 clones, around 81% detected once.

Sequenced material: peripheral blood. The gene calls are TRBV20-1 and TRBJ2-1, with 7 bases fitting TRBD1. The origin of this receptor is an older woman with active or convalescent COVID-19. The CDR3 sequence is CSASPPGQVSSYNEQFF. Written as DNA, the CDR3 is TGCAGTGCTAGTCCTCCAGGACAGGTCTCCTCCTACAATGAGCAGTTCTTC.